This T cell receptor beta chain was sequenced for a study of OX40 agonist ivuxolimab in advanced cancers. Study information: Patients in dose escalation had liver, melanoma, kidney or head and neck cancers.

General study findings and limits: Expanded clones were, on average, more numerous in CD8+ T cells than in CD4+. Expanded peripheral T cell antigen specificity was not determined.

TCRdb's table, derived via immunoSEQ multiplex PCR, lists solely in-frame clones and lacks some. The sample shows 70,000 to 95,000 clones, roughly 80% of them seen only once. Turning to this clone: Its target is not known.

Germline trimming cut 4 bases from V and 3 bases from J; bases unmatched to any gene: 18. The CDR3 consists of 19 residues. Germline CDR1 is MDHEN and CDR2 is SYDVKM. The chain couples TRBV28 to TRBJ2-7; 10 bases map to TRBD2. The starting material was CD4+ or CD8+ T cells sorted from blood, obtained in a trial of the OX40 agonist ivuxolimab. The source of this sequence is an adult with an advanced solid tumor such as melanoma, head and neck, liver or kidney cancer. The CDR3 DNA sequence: TGTGCCAGCAGTTCTATCCTAACCCTAGCGGGAGTACGTGTCTACGAGCAGTACTTC. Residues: CASSSILTLAGVRVYEQYF. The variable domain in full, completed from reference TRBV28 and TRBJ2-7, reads DVKVTQSSRYLVKRTGEKVFLECVQDMDHENMFWYRQDPGLGLRLIYFSYDVKMKEKGDIPEGYSVSREKKERFSLILESASTNQTSMYLCASSSILTLAGVRVYEQYFGPGTRLTVT.